The 31 T cell receptor beta chains reported below all come from one sample, sequenced in a study of PD-1 blockade in classical Hodgkin lymphoma. Time point noted: cycle 4 day 1 (C4D1), after 5 to 7 weeks of nivolumab. Each patient's relapse followed autologous stem cell transplantation, and brentuximab vedotin exposure varied. The data were produced by immunoSEQ multiplex PCR, yet TCRdb's version contains in-frame clones alone and is incomplete. This sample has 43,000 or so clones, with approximately 78% found just once. Source: peripheral blood mononuclear cells (PBMCs), taken before the fourth cycle of nivolumab. These receptors originate from a human donor with classical Hodgkin lymphoma.

This clone was detected once. The junction does not match germline at one end; this may be a read error. The chain employs TRBV7-7 and TRBJ2-7; 7 nucleotides align to TRBD2. The germline gives CDR1 SSHAT, CDR2 FNYEAQ (reference sequence). CDR3 length equals 13 residues. CDR3 in DNA: TGTGCTAGCAGTTGGGAAAGGGAGGGCGAGCAGTACTTC. Its translation is CASSWEREGEQYF.

This chain uses TRBV6-5 with TRBJ1-1; D is uncertain. The germline V gene has CDR1 MNHEY and CDR2 SVGAGI. The CDR3 covers 14 residues. V was cut by 2 bases and J by 4 bases, with 11 bases left in between. The CDR3 sequence: CASSYRRGGTEAFF. The DNA for the CDR3 is TGTGCCAGCAGTTACCGGAGAGGAGGCACTGAAGCTTTCTTT.

CDR3 in amino acids: CASSVDSYYGYTF. CDR3 DNA sequence: TGTGCCAGCAGTGTGGACAGCTACTATGGCTACACCTTC. The chain carries TRBV6-6 and TRBJ1-2; D might be TRBD1 (6 bases). V was trimmed by 5 bases and J by 3 bases, leaving 10 bases between them. The CDR3 sequence is 13 residues long. Germline V gene data show CDR1 as MNHNY and CDR2 as SVGAGI (reference sequence).

V usage is TRBV5-1 and J usage is TRBJ1-2, with D perhaps TRBD1 (5 bases). The CDR3 length is 14 residues. The ends were cut back, 7 bases at V and 6 bases at J, with 19 bases in the middle. The germline V gene has CDR1 SGHRS and CDR2 YFSETQ. The CDR3 region is CASALVGPDDGYTF. As DNA, the CDR3 is TGCGCCAGCGCCCTGGTGGGGCCTGATGATGGCTACACCTTC.

This chain connects TRBV5-6 to TRBJ2-7, with D unresolved. The CDR3 extends over 12 amino acids. The V and J ends lost 4 bases and 6 bases respectively, with 11 bases between them. Germline V gene sequence: CDR1 SGHDT, CDR2 YYEEEE. The CDR3 spells CASSPMGSEQYF. In DNA, the CDR3 is TGTGCCAGCAGCCCAATGGGGTCCGAGCAGTACTTC.

V and J are TRBV27 and TRBJ2-2; D may be TRBD1 (6 bases). V was shortened by 5 bases and J by 9 bases, with 10 bases between the two germline ends. CDR3 length: 12 residues. Germline V lookup: CDR1 MNHEY, CDR2 SMNVEV (reference sequence). CDR3 residues: CASSDRTWELFF. Written as DNA, the CDR3 is TGTGCCAGCAGTGACAGGACCTGGGAGCTGTTTTTT.

This chain joins TRBV21-1 and TRBJ1-1; the table's D call of TRBD1 was not tested on the DNA. TRBV21-1 is flagged as a pseudogene. The CDR3 is 19 residues long. The CDR3 loop reads CASSRRPGSLDRGRRKAFF. The CDR3 nucleotides read TGTGCCAGCAGCCGACGTCCGGGCTCATTGGACAGGGGGCGACGGAAAGCTTTCTTT.

V and J are TRBV27 and TRBJ1-4; a possible D gene is TRBD1 (5 bases). The CDR3 sequence is 15 residues long. V was pared by 6 bases and J by 8 bases, with 19 bases between. Germline lookup yields CDR1 MNHEY and CDR2 SMNVEV (reference sequence). CDR3 sequence: CASRTTGTGLEKLFF. The CDR3 DNA follows: TGTGCCAGCAGAACCACAGGAACTGGACTCGAAAAACTGTTTTTT. Variable domain in full (rest from reference TRBV27 and TRBJ1-4): EAQVTQNPRYLITVTGKKLTVTCSQNMNHEYMSWYRQDPGLGLRQIYYSMNVEVTDKGDVPEGYKVSRKEKRNFPLILESPSPNQTSLYFCASRTTGTGLEKLFFGSGTQLSVL.

This clone was detected a few times. The rearrangement joins TRBV29-1 to TRBJ1-2; D is unclear. This CDR3 comprises 14 residues. Germline lookup yields CDR1 SQVTM and CDR2 ANQGSEA. V was trimmed by 3 bases and J by 2 bases, leaving 13 bases between them. CDR3 sequence: CSVDLSDTNYGYTF. The CDR3 DNA is TGCAGCGTTGATTTATCGGATACCAACTATGGCTACACCTTC.

The J gene is TRBJ2-7, the V gene TRBV4-3; 11 bases line up with TRBD2. The V gene end was trimmed by 0 bases and the J gene end by 4 bases; junction bases not matched to a gene: 11. The CDR3 totals 18 residues. The V gene's germline CDR1 is LGHNA and CDR2 YSLEER. The DNA for the CDR3 is TGCGCCAGCAGCCAAGATCTGGCCGGGACTAGCGGACAATACGAGCAGTACTTC. Amino acids: CASSQDLAGTSGQYEQYF.

There are a few counts of this clone. This sequence joins TRBV7-9 and TRBJ1-5; 7 bases agree with TRBD1. This CDR3 has 13 residues. The germline gives CDR1 SEHNR, CDR2 FQNEAQ (reference sequence). The junction had 3 bases not matched to a gene; V was cut back by 5 bases and J by 5 bases. The chain's CDR3 is CASSGTGDQPQHF. For the CDR3, the DNA is TGTGCCAGCAGCGGAACAGGGGATCAGCCCCAGCATTTT.

This chain uses TRBV6-6 with TRBJ2-5, with D tentatively TRBD1 (5 bases). V was cut by 7 bases and J by 2 bases, with 17 bases left in between. Germline CDR1 reads MNHNY; CDR2 reads SVGAGI (reference sequence). CDR3 length equals 15 residues. DNA for the CDR3: TGTGCCAGCAACACCGCGACAGAGCTACAAGAGACCCAGTACTTC. Its protein product is CASNTATELQETQYF.

The chain links TRBV5-1 to TRBJ2-7; D gene ambiguous. Germline CDR1 is SGHRS and CDR2 is YFSETQ. The CDR3 spans 15 residues. V was clipped by 5 bases and J by 2 bases, with 17 bases between them. The CDR3 DNA is TGCGCCAGCAGTCTCTTTTCGGACGGCACCTACGAGCAGTACTTC. This translates into CASSLFSDGTYEQYF. Full variable domain (remainder filled in from reference TRBV5-1 and TRBJ2-7): KAGVTQTPRYLIKTRGQQVTLSCSPISGHRSVSWYQQTPGQGLQFLFEYFSETQRNKGNFPGRFSGRQFSNSRSEMNVSTLELGDSALYLCASSLFSDGTYEQYFGPGTRLTVT.

The chain is built from TRBV29-1 and TRBJ2-5; the D gene could be TRBD1 or TRBD2 (5 bases each). V was trimmed by 6 bases and J by 5 bases, leaving 19 bases between them. There are 14 residues in the CDR3. Germline-derived CDR1 and CDR2 are SQVTM and ANQGSEA. The CDR3 loop reads CSVRELARDETQYF. The CDR3 bases are TGCAGCGTGAGGGAGTTGGCCAGGGATGAGACCCAGTACTTC.

This chain connects TRBV13 to TRBJ2-1; TRBD1 is a possible D gene (6 bases). V shed 0 bases and J shed 0 bases, with 9 bases lying between them. Germline V gene sequence: CDR1 PRHDT, CDR2 FYEKMQ (reference sequence). The CDR3 totals 16 residues. CDR3 residues: CASSLGGTPSYNEQFF. The CDR3, as DNA: TGTGCCAGCAGCTTAGGGGGGACACCCTCCTACAATGAGCAGTTCTTC.

CDR3 DNA sequence: TGTGCCAGTAGTATCGGGCAGGGAAATACGCAGTATTTT. Translation: CASSIGQGNTQYF. This chain connects TRBV19 to TRBJ2-3; a possible D gene is TRBD1 (5 bases). The CDR3 covers 13 residues. Germline V gene data show CDR1 as LNHDA and CDR2 as SQIVND (reference sequence). V dropped 3 bases and J dropped 7 bases, with 11 bases sitting between them.

This chain uses TRBV7-3 with TRBJ1-1; the D gene is possibly TRBD1 (5 bases). Germline V gene lookup returns CDR1 SGHTA and CDR2 FQGTGA. This CDR3 comprises 13 residues. The V end lost 4 bases, the J end lost 2 bases, and 8 bases lay between the germline ends. The CDR3 loop is CASSSQGNTEAFF. In nucleotides, the CDR3 is TGTGCCAGCAGCTCGCAGGGAAACACTGAAGCTTTCTTT.

V gene TRBV7-3 combines with J gene TRBJ2-2, with D unclear. Per the germline V gene, CDR1 is SGHTA and CDR2 is FQGTGA. Trimming stripped 5 bases from V and 3 bases from J, with 7 bases between. The CDR3 length is 13 residues. CDR3 amino acids: CASSLVDTGELFF. CDR3 DNA sequence: TGTGCCAGCAGCCTGGTAGACACCGGGGAGCTGTTTTTT.

This clone appeared once. V usage is TRBV6-5 and J usage is TRBJ1-5, with a tentative D call TRBD1 (6 bases). V was shortened by 0 bases and J by 5 bases, with 8 bases between the two germline ends. The CDR3 length is 14 residues. Germline V gene sequence: CDR1 MNHEY, CDR2 SVGAGI. CDR3 region: CASSYSGHDQPQHF. DNA of the CDR3: TGTGCCAGCAGTTACTCGGGACACGATCAGCCCCAGCATTTT.

The table lists this clone with a count of one. The chain uses TRBV11-2 and TRBJ1-1; 9 nucleotides match TRBD1. The V gene's germline CDR1 is SGHAT and CDR2 FQNNGV. V trimming: 5 bases; J trimming: 3 bases; junction bases outside the gene matches: 7. The CDR3 is 15 amino acids. In DNA, the CDR3 is TGTGCCAGCAGCACCCGGGGACAGGGACACACTGAAGCTTTCTTT. It translates to CASSTRGQGHTEAFF. The full variable domain, completed using reference TRBV11-2 and TRBJ1-1, is EAGVAQSPRYKIIEKRQSVAFWCNPISGHATLYWYQQILGQGPKLLIQFQNNGVVDDSQLPKDRFSAERLKGVDSTLKIQPAKLEDSAVYLCASSTRGQGHTEAFFGQGTRLTVV.

This chain links TRBV29-1 with TRBJ2-6, with 7 positions matching TRBD1. Trimming at V came to 6 bases and at J to 1 base, leaving 9 bases not matched to a gene. The germline V gene encodes CDR1 SQVTM and CDR2 ANQGSEA. The length of the CDR3 is 16 residues. The CDR3 spells CSVRDSLLSGANVLTF. The CDR3 nucleotides read TGCAGCGTCCGGGACAGCTTATTATCTGGGGCCAACGTCCTGACTTTC.

The gene calls are TRBV19 and TRBJ1-1; D ambiguous. CDR1 LNHDA and CDR2 SQIVND come from the germline V gene (reference sequence). V dropped 3 bases and J dropped 1 base, with 3 bases sitting between them. The CDR3 consists of 12 residues. CDR3: CASSMGNTEAFF. The CDR3 nucleotides read TGTGCCAGTAGTATGGGGAACACTGAAGCTTTCTTT.

The chain recombines TRBV9 with TRBJ2-1; the match to TRBD1 covers 8 bases. Unmatched junction bases numbered 4, after V lost 3 bases and J lost 2 bases. This CDR3 has 15 amino acids. The V gene's germline CDR1 is SGDLS and CDR2 YYNGEE. This CDR3 is CASSAQGATYNEQFF. DNA for the CDR3: TGTGCCAGCAGCGCGCAGGGGGCCACCTACAATGAGCAGTTCTTC.

The chain has TRBV18 and TRBJ1-1; 9 nucleotides match TRBD1. Trimming cost V 3 bases and J 4 bases; bases outside gene matches: 3. Germline CDR1 is KGHSH and CDR2 is LQKENI. This CDR3 has 14 amino acids. The CDR3 sequence: CASSPDRGSTEAFF. For the CDR3, the DNA is TGTGCCAGCTCACCGGACAGGGGTAGCACTGAAGCTTTCTTT.

J is TRBJ1-2 and V is TRBV30; D remains ambiguous. The germline V and J ends were trimmed by 3 bases and 6 bases, with 14 bases remaining between them. This CDR3 is built from 13 residues. The germline CDR1 and CDR2 sequences are GTSNPN and SVGIG (reference sequence). CDR3 loop: CAWSKLSTDGYTF. The CDR3 nucleotides are TGTGCCTGGAGCAAGTTGTCAACGGATGGCTACACCTTC.

The chain has TRBV6-5 and TRBJ2-2; D call uncertain. Germline V gene data show CDR1 as MNHEY and CDR2 as SVGAGI. Trimming removed 0 bases from V and 1 base from J, with 6 bases in between. The CDR3 totals 15 residues. The CDR3 DNA is TGTGCCAGCAGTTACTCGCGCTGGAACACCGGGGAGCTGTTTTTT. Amino acids: CASSYSRWNTGELFF.

The chain combines TRBV11-2 with TRBJ1-2, with a possible D match to TRBD1 (5 bases). The V gene lost 5 bases and the J gene lost 3 bases, with 19 bases spanning the gap. CDR1 is SGHAT, CDR2 FQNNGV, per germline. The CDR3 loop spans 16 amino acids. The CDR3 nucleotides are TGTGCCAGCAGCCCTATTGGGGGTCCTCGGGACTATGGCTACACCTTC. Amino acid sequence: CASSPIGGPRDYGYTF.

Remarks on this clone: The junction does not match germline at one end; this may be a read error. The chain carries TRBV18 and TRBJ1-2; D gene ambiguous. CDR3 length: 13 amino acids. Germline V CDR1 and CDR2: KGHSH, LQKENI. DNA of the CDR3: TGTGCCAGCTCACCTGAGCGTAACCATGGCTACACCTTC. Translated: CASSPERNHGYTF.

The J gene is TRBJ2-7, the V gene TRBV4-3; D tentatively reads TRBD1 or TRBD2 (5 bases each). Germline values: CDR1 LGHNA, CDR2 YSLEER. V lost 0 bases and J 7 bases, leaving 7 bases between the germline ends. The CDR3 length is 12 residues. CDR3 protein: CASSQDWGEQYF. DNA for the CDR3: TGCGCCAGCAGCCAAGATTGGGGGGAGCAGTACTTC.

The rearrangement links TRBV19 to TRBJ2-1, with D perhaps being TRBD1 or TRBD2 (5 bases each). This CDR3 is 13 amino acids long. Deletions cut 6 bases from V and 8 bases from J, with 14 bases between. From germline, CDR1 is LNHDA and CDR2 SQIVND (reference sequence). CDR3 in DNA: TGTGCCAGTAGCTCCGGGACGCTCTATGAGCAGTTCTTC. It yields the protein CASSSGTLYEQFF.

This clone was recorded a few times. The chain combines TRBV7-8 with TRBJ2-1; D might be TRBD1 or TRBD2, each matching 6 bases. V was clipped by 7 bases and J by 2 bases, with 15 bases between them. Germline CDR1 and CDR2: SGHVS and FQNEAQ. The CDR3 consists of 15 residues. The CDR3 nucleotides read TGTGCCAGCACCCCGGAGGGGGTCCCCTACAATGAGCAGTTCTTC. Amino acids: CASTPEGVPYNEQFF.